This is a list of T cell receptor beta chains from one sample in a study of shared clonotypes between healthy human individuals. Method: immunoSEQ multiplex PCR; TCRdb's copy keeps in-frame clones and lacks some. The sample includes over 950,000 clones, roughly 77% of them seen just once. The sequencing input was memory CD4+ T cells from PBMCs. The receptors come from a man between 18 and 35 years old in good health. Some clones in this sample may be carry-over from other donors' samples. Both conserved end residues are part of each CDR3. The D gene is left open where the match is weak. The size of a clone is reported for some rows only, either as once, few or many, or as a class for expanded clones.

j_call	v_call	d_call	clone_size	cdr3_nt	cdr3_aa
TRBJ2-1	TRBV5-1	.	once	TGCGCCAGCAGCTTGTCGATGGGGGCCAGGCCCAATGAGCAGTTCTTC	CASSLSMGARPNEQFF
TRBJ2-3	TRBV18	TRBD1	once	TGTGCCAGCTCACCCGCCCAGGGGGCAGATACGCAGTATTTT	CASSPAQGADTQYF
TRBJ1-5	TRBV2	.	.	TGTGCCAGCAGTGATTGGGGGTCCAATCAGCCCCAGCATTTT	CASSDWGSNQPQHF
TRBJ1-4	TRBV5-1	TRBD1	.	TGCGCCAGCAGCTTAGGGGGCCTGGGGGAAAAACTGTTTTTT	CASSLGGLGEKLFF
TRBJ2-2	TRBV10-3	.	.	TGTGCCATCAATGGGGATATGACCGGGGAGCTGTTTTTT	CAINGDMTGELFF
TRBJ2-3	TRBV18	TRBD2	.	TGTGCCAGCTCACCCAGGACTAGCGGTCGCACAGATACGCAGTATTTT	CASSPRTSGRTDTQYF
TRBJ2-3	TRBV29-1	.	.	TGCAGCGCCGGGGAATCGGGGGCAGATACGCAGTATTTT	CSAGESGADTQYF
TRBJ2-7	TRBV7-2	.	.	TGTGCCAGCAGCTTACAGACTGGCAGCTCCTACGAGCAGTACTTC	CASSLQTGSSYEQYF
TRBJ1-2	TRBV6-1	.	.	TGTGCCAGCAGTGAACTGAGAGGTGGCTATGGCTACACCTTC	CASSELRGGYGYTF
TRBJ1-4	TRBV6-1	TRBD1	few	TGTGCCAGCATCACGACAGGGATGAATGAAAAACTGTTTTTT	CASITTGMNEKLFF
TRBJ1-5	TRBV4-2	.	.	TGTGCCAGCAGCCAAAACCGTGGGGGTCAGCCCCAGCATTTT	CASSQNRGGQPQHF
TRBJ2-7	TRBV14	TRBD1	.	TGTGCCAGCAGTCGACAGGGACCCCTAACCTACGAGCAGTACTTC	CASSRQGPLTYEQYF
TRBJ2-5	TRBV5-1	.	.	TGCGCCAGCAGCATCGGCGGCGGGGAGGAGGAGACCCAGTACTTC	CASSIGGGEEETQYF
TRBJ1-2	TRBV19	.	.	TGTGCCAGTAGCCTGTGGTCGGGCAGTAACTATGGCTACACCTTC	CASSLWSGSNYGYTF
TRBJ2-1	TRBV28	.	.	TGTGCCAGCAGTTTAAAGGGGATACACAATGAGCAGTTCTTC	CASSLKGIHNEQFF
TRBJ2-1	TRBV15	.	few	TGTGCCACCAGCAGAGCCGGACTATCCGGCAGGGAGCAGTTCTTC	CATSRAGLSGREQFF
TRBJ1-5	TRBV2	.	.	TGTGCCAGCAGCGGGGACCCCAACAATCAGCCCCAGCATTTT	CASSGDPNNQPQHF
TRBJ1-2	TRBV27	.	.	TGTGCCAGCAGTTTTAGGGCGGAGGGTGGCTACACCTTC	CASSFRAEGGYTF
TRBJ2-1	TRBV10-1	.	few	TGCGCCAGCAGCGACTACGGGCCCAAATACAATGAGCAGTTCTTC	CASSDYGPKYNEQFF
TRBJ2-4	TRBV5-3	TRBD2	.	TGTGCCAGAAGCCTGGGGACTAGCGGGAGTGTAAACATTCAGTACTTC	CARSLGTSGSVNIQYF
TRBJ2-1	TRBV11-2	.	.	TGTGCCAGCAACTTTGCTGAACTTGCTGGCTATGAGCAGTTCTTC	CASNFAELAGYEQFF
TRBJ2-1	TRBV23-1	.	.	TGCGCCAGCAGTCAAATCGGACTTCTGAATTACAATGAGCAGTTCTTC	CASSQIGLLNYNEQFF
TRBJ2-1	TRBV27	TRBD2	few	TGTGCCAGCAGTTTATCGTGGGGGGGGAGATCTGTGTTCTTC	CASSLSWGGRSVFF
TRBJ2-1	TRBV18	.	.	TGTGCCAGCTCACCACGGGGCACCAACAATGAGCAGTTCTTC	CASSPRGTNNEQFF
TRBJ1-1	TRBV27	.	.	TGTGCCACCGAAGGGCCCCAGGGGACTGAAGCTTTCTTT	CATEGPQGTEAFF
TRBJ2-1	TRBV19	.	.	TGTGCCAGTAGTCTACGGACTTTGTCTGAGCAGTTCTTC	CASSLRTLSEQFF
TRBJ1-1	TRBV5-1	.	.	TGCGCCAGCAGCTTGTTTGGTTCGAACACTGAAGCTTTCTTT	CASSLFGSNTEAFF
TRBJ2-5	TRBV29-1	.	once	TGCAGCGTTGAGACGGGACGGGGGGAGACCCAGTACTTC	CSVETGRGETQYF
TRBJ1-3	TRBV4-2	TRBD1	.	TGTGCCAGCAGCCAAGACCCGAAACAAGGGGGCAGGCCTGGAAACACCATATATTTT	CASSQDPKQGGRPGNTIYF
TRBJ1-3	TRBV4-2	TRBD1	.	TGTGCCAGCAGCCAAGTAGGTAGTGAGGGGGCAAGCGACACCATATATTTT	CASSQVGSEGASDTIYF
TRBJ2-3	TRBV29-1	.	many	TGCAGCTATAAGGCGGGTGGTACAGATACGCAGTATTTT	CSYKAGGTDTQYF